The entry below gives a single T cell receptor beta chain sequence along with its context. The entry originates in a study of T cell repertoires in cytomegalovirus infection. TCRdb re-derived calls from the reads in MiXCR, one entry per CDR3 protein. The data hold about 250,000 distinct CDR3 sequences, with approximately 17% observed a single time. CDR1 is MNHEY and CDR2 is SMNVEV in the germline V gene (reference sequence). CDR3 length: 17 amino acids. V shed 2 bases, J shed 2 bases, and the junction held 5 bases outside the gene matches. The sequenced material came from CD8+ T cells from PBMCs. This clonotype was sampled from a human donor in good health (CMV status not recorded). Some clones in this sample may be carry-over from other donors' samples. The chain uses TRBV27 and TRBJ2-3; 12 nucleotides agree with TRBD2. This CDR3 is CASSLTRLAGDTDTQYF. DNA of the CDR3: TGTGCCAGCAGTTTAACGCGACTAGCGGGGGACACAGATACGCAGTATTTT.